The source of this T cell receptor (beta chain) is a study of a mutant IDH1 vaccine in newly diagnosed glioma (dated by TCRdb to the early 2020s). Background for the entire study: Vaccination began 4-6 weeks after radiotherapy alone, or alongside temozolomide cycles in the chemotherapy-containing groups. Of the 25 to 35 patients who were treated, around 62% were male and roughly 38% were female, and the mean age was around 43 years. Before enrollment, patients had received standard therapy of radiotherapy alone, temozolomide alone, or radiochemotherapy with temozolomide; most received the combination. The week-35 safety follow-up took place at visit V12, and the week-47 end of study took place at visit V13. Peripheral blood samples were drawn at six visits, namely V03 (baseline), V05, V07, V10, V12 and V13. Longitudinal TCRB deep sequencing was done for some 26 treated patients, wherever samples were available for exploratory analyses.

Library generation was performed with the immunoSEQ multiplex PCR assay. The hsTCRB Kit was used according to the manufacturer's protocol to amplify rearranged TCR beta chain sequences. TCRB libraries were sequenced on an Illumina MiSeq. Per the authors' processing: Demultiplexing, trimming and gene mapping were performed with the kit vendor's proprietary platform. TCRdb provides this immuneACCESS table in a form limited to in-frame rearrangements. Some clones are lacking; in checked studies, under half of them reflect an unresolved V gene, and why the rest are absent is not known. The D gene and trimming were derived from the DNA, and the V and J assignments and clone size from that table. The sample table lists tens of thousands of clones, nearly 90% of them with a count of one. In total, the top ten clones hold 0.77% of the sample. This clone was recorded a few times. Which antigen it targets is not known. The sample holds no much larger clone one base away, and base qualities are not on file.

Read against the paper, the sample's time point label means: week 47, end of study. Every vaccine dose consisted of 300 ug of a 20-mer mutant IDH1 peptide in Montanide, administered subcutaneously together with topical imiquimod. Patients received eight vaccinations in weeks 1, 3, 5, 7, 11, 15, 19 and 23, corresponding to visits V03 through V10. All donors had newly diagnosed IDH1-mutant astrocytomas of WHO grade 3 or 4 that showed loss of nuclear ATRX. The samples were drawn from NOA16, a multicentre, single-arm, open-label phase I trial in Germany that tested a mutant IDH1 peptide vaccine in humans for the first time. Genomic DNA for TCRB sequencing was extracted from EDTA blood using the DNeasy Blood and Tissue Kit. What the authors observed across the whole study: PBMC samples for TCRB deep sequencing were selected based on availability. Immune responses induced by the vaccine were seen in approximately 92% of patients across multiple MHC alleles. Pseudoprogression appeared unrelated to alterations in the top peripheral T cell clonotypes detected by TCRB sequencing. According to the authors, sample limitations meant that analyses of patient blood samples could not be reproduced.

The sequencing here drew on PBMCs, taken from a glioma patient whose treatment included an IDH1 peptide vaccine. This TCR was recovered from a woman between 45 and 65 years old with glioma.

The CDR3 protein: CASSLLVGTSTDTQYF. The nucleotides read TGTGCCAGCAGCCTCCTGGTCGGGACTAGCACAGATACGCAGTATTTT. The chain is assembled from TRBV14 and TRBJ2-3; perhaps TRBD2 is the D gene, with 6 bases matching. The germline V gene yields SGHDN for CDR1 and FVKESK for CDR2. The junction carries 14 bases between V and J, which are trimmed by 4 bases and 0 bases respectively. The CDR3 sequence holds 16 residues, the cysteine and phenylalanine included. CDR3 DNA is the only sequence kept; it has 48 bases, read in frame from the first base.